Presented here are 21 T cell receptor beta chains from one specimen sequenced in a study of blood T cell repertoires in COVID-19. Data came from immunoSEQ multiplex PCR; TCRdb stores just in-frame clones and leaves some out. The sample includes almost 400,000 clones, roughly 91% of them seen just once. The sample comprised PBMCs or T cells enriched from blood (not recorded which). The receptors derive from a woman in her thirties who had recovered from COVID-19.

The chain is built from TRBV9 and TRBJ1-2; 10 bases are shared with TRBD1. CDR1 SGDLS and CDR2 YYNGEE come from the germline V gene. The CDR3 contains 16 residues. The V segment lost 2 bases and the J segment 7 bases; nucleotides outside the gene matches: 11. The CDR3 nucleotides are TGTGCCAGCAGCGTTCGAGTTTCTGGGACAGGGGTTGGCTACACCTTC. Protein sequence: CASSVRVSGTGVGYTF. Based on the CDR3 plus reference TRBV9 and TRBJ1-2, the full variable domain is DSGVTQTPKHLITATGQRVTLRCSPRSGDLSVYWYQQSLDQGLQFLIQYYNGEERAKGNILERFSAQQFPDLHSELNLSSLELGDSALYFCASSVRVSGTGVGYTFGSGTRLTVV.

The chain uses TRBV7-9 and TRBJ2-7; no reliable D call. The germline V gene has CDR1 SEHNR and CDR2 FQNEAQ (reference sequence). V lost 3 bases and J 4 bases, leaving 16 bases between the germline ends. This CDR3 is built from 15 residues. The CDR3 DNA sequence: TGTGCCAGCAGCTTTCCCGGAGAGAAGGTATACGAGCAGTACTTC. Translated, it gives CASSFPGEKVYEQYF.

The chain uses TRBV4-1 and TRBJ1-1; 9 bases align to TRBD1. Per germline, CDR1 MGHRA and CDR2 YSYEKL. This CDR3 is 16 amino acids long. V was clipped by 4 bases and J by 1 base; unmatched bases: 7. The CDR3 nucleotides are TGCGCCAGCAGCCCCAGACAGGGGGAAGGGAACACTGAAGCTTTCTTT. This translates into CASSPRQGEGNTEAFF.

CDR3 nucleotides: TGTGCCAGCAGTTTCAACTCCTACAATGAGCAGTTCTTC. It codes for CASSFNSYNEQFF. V and J are TRBV6-5 and TRBJ2-1; D ambiguous. Germline V lookup: CDR1 MNHEY, CDR2 SVGAGI. CDR3 length: 13 residues. The ends were cut back, 4 bases at V and 0 bases at J, with 4 bases in the middle.

The rearrangement uses TRBV10-3 and TRBJ1-5; 8 nucleotides line up with TRBD1. Germline V gives CDR1 ENHRY, CDR2 SYGVKD. Trimming removed 10 bases from V and 5 bases from J; junction bases left unmatched: 13. The CDR3 is 15 amino acids. In DNA form, the CDR3 reads TGTGCCACCAGCCGAGGACAGGGCATGGATCAGCCCCAGCATTTT. Translated: CATSRGQGMDQPQHF.

J is TRBJ2-5 and V is TRBV11-2; maybe TRBD1 (5 bases). The CDR3 length is 10 residues. CDR1 and CDR2 from the germline V gene are SGHAT and FQNNGV. V lost 5 bases and J lost 10, with 8 bases in between. CDR3 amino acids: CASSQGIQYF. For the CDR3, the DNA is TGTGCCAGCAGCCAGGGTATCCAGTACTTC.

The J gene is TRBJ1-6, the V gene TRBV27, with D unclear. The V gene's germline CDR1 is MNHEY and CDR2 SMNVEV (reference sequence). The CDR3 is 18 residues long. The V gene lost 0 bases and the J gene lost 0 bases, with 12 bases spanning the gap. The CDR3 sequence is CASSLSILPSSYNSPLHF. CDR3 nucleotides: TGTGCCAGCAGTTTATCTATCTTACCCAGCTCCTATAATTCACCCCTCCACTTT.

The V call is TRBV4-1, the J call TRBJ1-2; D is possibly TRBD1 (6 bases). The CDR3 has 15 amino acids. Germline loops: CDR1 MGHRA, CDR2 YSYEKL. Trimming pared 6 bases from V and 3 bases from J, leaving 17 bases between. This CDR3 reads CASRGGAAWDYGYTF. In DNA form, the CDR3 reads TGCGCCAGCAGAGGGGGGGCGGCCTGGGACTATGGCTACACCTTC.

DNA for the CDR3: TGTGCCAGCAGGCAGGCATCCTACAATGAGCAGTTCTTC. Protein: CASRQASYNEQFF. V usage is TRBV6-5 and J usage is TRBJ2-1; D is uncertain. This CDR3 spans 13 amino acids. The germline V and J ends were trimmed by 6 bases and 1 base, with 7 bases remaining between them. Germline CDR1 is MNHEY and CDR2 is SVGAGI.

The CDR3 sequence: CASSSRTSGRPWEFF. Here the CDR3 DNA reads TGTGCCAGCAGTTCACGGACTAGCGGGAGGCCCTGGGAGTTCTTC. The chain employs TRBV6-5 and TRBJ2-1; TRBD2 matches 14 bases. Trimming cost V 4 bases and J 14 bases; bases outside gene matches: 10. Germline assignment: CDR1 MNHEY and CDR2 SVGAGI. CDR3 size: 15 residues.

The rearrangement joins TRBV29-1 to TRBJ2-6; 7 positions agree with TRBD1. The germline V gene encodes CDR1 SQVTM and CDR2 ANQGSEA. Germline trimming cut 7 bases from V and 4 bases from J; bases unmatched to any gene: 13. CDR3 length: 16 amino acids. The chain's CDR3 is CSAWTTGSKGANVLTF. CDR3 nucleotide sequence: TGCAGCGCCTGGACGACAGGGTCTAAGGGGGCCAACGTCCTGACTTTC.

This chain links TRBV5-8 with TRBJ1-4; no definite D call. CDR1 SGHTS and CDR2 YDEGEE come from the germline V gene. Trimming pared 6 bases from V and 0 bases from J, leaving 9 bases between. The CDR3 is 14 residues long. The CDR3 sequence is CASTWAATNEKLFF. The CDR3, as DNA: TGTGCCAGCACCTGGGCCGCAACTAATGAAAAACTGTTTTTT. The full variable domain, its missing parts supplied by reference TRBV5-8 and TRBJ1-4, is EAGVTQSPTHLIKTRGQQATLRCSPISGHTSVYWYQQALGLGLQFLLWYDEGEERNRGNFPPRFSGRQFPNYSSELNVNALELEDSALYLCASTWAATNEKLFFGSGTQLSVL.

This chain joins TRBV2 and TRBJ1-4; 11 bases match TRBD1. CDR1 is SNHLY, CDR2 FYNNEI, per germline. CDR3 length: 14 residues. Germline trimming cut 6 bases from V and 7 bases from J; bases unmatched to any gene: 4. The CDR3 protein is CASSGQGAGEKLFF. Here the CDR3 DNA reads TGTGCCAGCAGCGGACAGGGGGCTGGTGAAAAACTGTTTTTT.

The rearrangement links TRBV7-9 to TRBJ2-5; 8 nucleotides match TRBD2. The CDR3 length is 18 residues. V dropped 5 bases and J dropped 2; count of bases not matched to a gene: 16. Germline CDR1 and CDR2: SEHNR and FQNEAQ (reference sequence). CDR3 coding DNA: TGTGCCAGCAGCCACTATAGGGGACTAGGAGAGACTCAAGAGACCCAGTACTTC. Translating it yields CASSHYRGLGETQETQYF.

The chain employs TRBV7-2 and TRBJ1-3, with 7 nucleotides matching TRBD1. The CDR3 is 18 residues long. V was clipped by 5 bases and J by 0 bases; unmatched bases: 13. Germline V gene lookup returns CDR1 SGHTA and CDR2 FQGNSA. CDR3 nucleotide sequence: TGTGCCAGCAGCCTTCGGCCAACGACAGGGAACTCTGGAAACACCATATATTTT. Its translation: CASSLRPTTGNSGNTIYF. Filled out from reference TRBV7-2 and TRBJ1-3, the complete variable domain reads GAGVSQSPSNKVTEKGKDVELRCDPISGHTALYWYRQSLGQGLEFLIYFQGNSAPDKSGLPSDRFSAERTGGSVSTLTIQRTQQEDSAVYLCASSLRPTTGNSGNTIYFGEGSWLTVV.

The chain joins TRBV29-1 to TRBJ1-4; D perhaps matches TRBD1 (6 bases). The V gene lost 7 bases and the J gene lost 3 bases, with 12 bases spanning the gap. There are 13 residues in the CDR3. From germline, CDR1 is SQVTM and CDR2 ANQGSEA. This chain's CDR3 is CSAEGGANEKLFF. DNA for the CDR3: TGCAGCGCCGAAGGGGGGGCTAATGAAAAACTGTTTTTT.

As DNA, the CDR3 is TGTGCCTGGAGTGGGGGGGGCAGGGCCCTAACCTTC. Protein: CAWSGGGRALTF. The rearrangement uses TRBV30 and TRBJ1-2; a possible D gene is TRBD1 (6 bases). The germline CDR1 and CDR2 sequences are GTSNPN and SVGIG (reference sequence). This CDR3 has 12 residues. The V gene lost 1 base and the J gene lost 14 bases, with 17 bases spanning the gap.

The chain carries TRBV19 and TRBJ2-7, with a tentative D call TRBD2 (6 bases). Germline V gene lookup returns CDR1 LNHDA and CDR2 SQIVND (reference sequence). Trimming stripped 5 bases from V and 2 bases from J, with 16 bases between. The CDR3 has 15 residues. CDR3 protein: CASSLLGTLAYEQYF. The CDR3 coding sequence is TGTGCCAGTAGTCTCCTTGGGACTCTCGCCTACGAGCAGTACTTC. Combining the CDR3 with reference TRBV19 and TRBJ2-7 gives the whole variable domain DGGITQSPKYLFRKEGQNVTLSCEQNLNHDAMYWYRQDPGQGLRLIYYSQIVNDFQKGDIAEGYSVSREKKESFPLTVTSAQKNPTAFYLCASSLLGTLAYEQYFGPGTRLTVT.

CDR3 nucleotide sequence: TGTGCCAGCAGCTTACCCCTGCAGGGGCCCATAAATGAAAAACTGTTTTTT. Amino acids: CASSLPLQGPINEKLFF. The J gene is TRBJ1-4, the V gene TRBV7-2; the D gene is possibly TRBD1 (6 bases). V shed 2 bases and J shed 5 bases, with 18 bases lying between them. Germline assignment: CDR1 SGHTA and CDR2 FQGNSA. This CDR3 is built from 17 residues.

As for this clone: The junction departs from the called germline gene at one end, perhaps through a read error. The chain links TRBV27 to TRBJ1-1, with no clear D. The length of the CDR3 is 14 residues. The germline V gene encodes CDR1 MNHEY and CDR2 SMNVEV (reference sequence). The CDR3 DNA follows: TGTGCCAGCAGTCACCGAGCGACGAACGCTGAAGCTTTCTTT. Translation gives CASSHRATNAEAFF.

The gene calls are TRBV10-1 and TRBJ2-1; TRBD2 agrees at 11 bases. The J segment lost 11 bases and the V segment lost 3 bases, leaving 6 bases of the junction unmatched. The CDR3 is 14 residues long. CDR1 and CDR2 from the germline V gene are WNHNN and SYGVQD (reference sequence). Here the CDR3 reads CASSDGTSGRQQFF. In DNA form, the CDR3 reads TGCGCCAGCAGTGATGGGACTAGCGGCAGGCAGCAGTTCTTC.